This T cell receptor beta chain was recorded in a study of T cells in Graves' hyperthyroidism and ophthalmopathy. This CDR3 contains 13 residues. The germline V gene has CDR1 SGHAT and CDR2 FQNNGV. V shed 3 bases and J 7 bases; nucleotides not matched to a gene: 5. Authors of the study amplified TCR beta CDR3 regions from RNA transcripts. First-round RT-PCR of the TCR CDR3 relied on the HTBI primer set. MiXCR, run by TCRdb on the multiplex PCR reads, gives a single entry per CDR3 protein. The sample has 550,000 to 850,000 distinct CDR3 sequences, about 19% seen once. The study enrolled patients aged 18 to 65 with newly diagnosed hyperthyroidism of under 2 months' duration. The sample holds a few counts of this clonotype. Likely a read error: the CDR3 ends without its conserved phenylalanine or tryptophan.

Sequencing was carried out using blood. This sequence was found in a woman in her 50s with Graves' hyperthyroidism that later progressed to Graves' ophthalmopathy. The gene calls are TRBV11-2 and TRBJ1-1; 7 nucleotides align to TRBD1. This chain's CDR3 is CASSFPGGIEAFL. CDR3 coding DNA: TGTGCCAGCAGCTTCCCAGGGGGGATTGAAGCTTTCCTT.